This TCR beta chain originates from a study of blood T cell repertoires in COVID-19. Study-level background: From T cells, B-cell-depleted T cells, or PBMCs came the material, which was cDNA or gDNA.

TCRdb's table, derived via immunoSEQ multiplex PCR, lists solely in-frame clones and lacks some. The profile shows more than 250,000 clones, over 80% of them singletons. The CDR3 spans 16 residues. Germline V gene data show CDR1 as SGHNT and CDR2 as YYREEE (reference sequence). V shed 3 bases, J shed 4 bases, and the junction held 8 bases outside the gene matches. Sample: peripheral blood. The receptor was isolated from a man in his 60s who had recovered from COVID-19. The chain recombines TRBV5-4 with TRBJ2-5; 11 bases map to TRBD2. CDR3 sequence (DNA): TGTGCCAGCAGCTCCCCAACTAGCGGGGGAGGAGAGACCCAGTACTTC. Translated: CASSSPTSGGGETQYF.